The entry that follows covers one T cell receptor (beta chain) sequence. What it binds is not known. Time point noted: week 5, during vaccination. Vaccination used 300 ug of mutant IDH1 20-mer peptide per dose, with topical imiquimod. Some clones are missing from TCRdb's copy, which holds only in-frame ones; the method was immunoSEQ multiplex PCR. The profile covers some 27,000 clones, with 60% to 80% appearing a single time and more than 9% taken by the ten largest. CDR3 length: 16 amino acids. The V gene's germline CDR1 is MNHNY and CDR2 SVGAGI (reference sequence). Trimming shortened V by 2 bases and J by 7 bases, and 17 bases separated the two germline ends. The record originates from a study of a mutant IDH1 vaccine in newly diagnosed glioma. About the study: Patients began vaccination 4-6 weeks after radiotherapy alone, or with temozolomide cycles.

The genes are TRBV6-6 and TRBJ2-2; TRBD1 might be the D (6 bases). Source: PBMCs, taken from a glioma patient whose treatment included an IDH1 peptide vaccine. The TCR originated in a man aged 40-50 years with glioma. The CDR3 reads CASSYNPTGNNGELFF. CDR3 nucleotide sequence: TGTGCCAGCAGTTACAATCCAACAGGGAATAACGGGGAGCTGTTTTTT.